A selection of T cell receptor beta chains follows, all from one sample in a study of blood T cell repertoires in COVID-19. The method was immunoSEQ multiplex PCR; TCRdb's version includes in-frame clones alone and lacks a portion of them. The sample shows about 200,000 clones, 94% of them seen only once. The sequencing sample was made of peripheral blood. Receptors originate from a man in his thirties or forties with COVID-19, enrolled during active disease. Both conserved end residues are part of each CDR3. Each record gives: J gene, D gene, clone size, CDR3 length, V gene, CDR3 protein, CDR3 DNA. D genes are given only for firm matches. Not all rows give a size; the values are once, few, many and, for expanded clones, a class.

TRBJ2-1,TRBD2,NA,15,TRBV10-2,CASSESGGGYYEQFF,TGCGCCAGCAGTGAGTCGGGCGGGGGGTACTATGAGCAGTTCTTC
TRBJ1-3,NA,NA,16,TRBV18,CASSPPDSRSGNTIYF,TGTGCCAGCTCACCACCAGACAGTCGCTCGGGAAACACCATATATTTT
TRBJ2-6,NA,NA,15,TRBV6-5,CASSTQGSGANVLTF,TGTGCCAGCAGTACACAGGGCTCCGGGGCCAACGTCCTGACTTTC
TRBJ2-2,NA,NA,14,TRBV6-5,CASRGTGSVGELFF,TGTGCCAGCCGCGGAACCGGGTCCGTCGGGGAGCTGTTTTTT
TRBJ2-1,TRBD2,NA,15,TRBV5-1,CASSLGRGGRDEQFF,TGCGCCAGCAGCTTGGGGCGGGGGGGAAGAGATGAGCAGTTCTTC
TRBJ1-2,NA,NA,13,TRBV9,CASSVVVGHGYTF,TGTGCCAGCAGCGTAGTGGTGGGGCATGGCTACACCTTC
TRBJ1-1,NA,NA,14,TRBV9,CASSPRQKQAEAFF,TGTGCCAGCAGCCCCCGACAGAAACAAGCTGAAGCTTTCTTT
TRBJ1-2,NA,NA,16,TRBV12-5,CASGLVPGDRLYGCTF,TGTGCTAGTGGTTTGGTCCCGGGAGACCGCCTATATGGCTGCACCTTC
TRBJ2-5,NA,NA,12,TRBV5-4,CASSLHLETQYF,TGTGCCAGCAGCTTGCATTTGGAGACCCAGTACTTC
TRBJ2-1,NA,once,10,TRBV10-2,CATWAHEQFF,TGCGCCACCTGGGCGCATGAGCAGTTCTTC
TRBJ2-3,TRBD2,NA,16,TRBV11-3,CASSLGRLAEVDTQYF,TGTGCCAGCAGCTTAGGCCGACTAGCGGAGGTAGATACGCAGTATTTT
TRBJ1-3,TRBD1,NA,16,TRBV5-1,CASSLEPGQGSNTIYF,TGCGCCAGCAGCTTGGAACCGGGACAGGGGTCAAACACCATATATTTT
TRBJ2-5,NA,NA,15,TRBV18,CASSERQGFAETQYF,TGTGCCAGCTCAGAAAGGCAGGGTTTTGCGGAGACCCAGTACTTC
TRBJ1-3,NA,once,15,TRBV27,CASSLVPFSGNTIYF,TGTGCCAGCAGTTTAGTCCCTTTCTCTGGAAACACCATATATTTT
TRBJ1-2,NA,NA,15,TRBV7-2,CASTPGKRGSGGYTF,TGTGCCAGCACCCCGGGCAAGCGGGGGTCGGGGGGCTACACCTTC
TRBJ2-3,NA,NA,13,TRBV15,CATSRDDTDTQYF,TGTGCCACCAGCAGAGATGACACTGATACGCAGTATTTT